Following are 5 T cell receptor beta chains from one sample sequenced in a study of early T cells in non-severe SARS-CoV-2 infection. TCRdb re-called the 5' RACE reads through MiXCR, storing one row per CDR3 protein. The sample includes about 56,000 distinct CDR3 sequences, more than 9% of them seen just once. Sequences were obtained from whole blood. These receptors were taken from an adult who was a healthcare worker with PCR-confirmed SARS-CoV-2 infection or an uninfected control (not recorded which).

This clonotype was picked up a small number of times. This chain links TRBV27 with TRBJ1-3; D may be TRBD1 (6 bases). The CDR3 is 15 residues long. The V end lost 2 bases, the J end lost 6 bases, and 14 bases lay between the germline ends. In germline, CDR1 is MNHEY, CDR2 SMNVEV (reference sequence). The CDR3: CASSLRGGSENTIYF. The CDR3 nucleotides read TGTGCCAGCAGTTTAAGAGGGGGATCGGAAAACACCATATATTTT.

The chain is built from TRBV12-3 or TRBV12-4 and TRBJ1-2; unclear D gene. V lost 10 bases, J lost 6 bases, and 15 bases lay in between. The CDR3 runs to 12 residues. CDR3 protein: CATHMEYNGYTF. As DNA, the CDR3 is TGTGCCACTCACATGGAATACAATGGCTACACCTTC.

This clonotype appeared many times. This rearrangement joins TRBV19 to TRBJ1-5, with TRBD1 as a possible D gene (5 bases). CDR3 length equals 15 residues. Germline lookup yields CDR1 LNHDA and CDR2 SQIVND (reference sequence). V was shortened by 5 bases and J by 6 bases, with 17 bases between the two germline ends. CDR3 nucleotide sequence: TGTGCCAGTAGTGGTCTCGAAGGGGAGATTCAGCCCCAGCATTTT. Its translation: CASSGLEGEIQPQHF.

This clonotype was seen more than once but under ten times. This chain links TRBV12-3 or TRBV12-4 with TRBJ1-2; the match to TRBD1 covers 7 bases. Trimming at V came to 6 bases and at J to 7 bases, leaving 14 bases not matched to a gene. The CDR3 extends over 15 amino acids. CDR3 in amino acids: CASSTRDRVPSGYTF. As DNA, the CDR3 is TGTGCCAGCAGCACCAGAGACAGGGTCCCGTCTGGCTACACCTTC.

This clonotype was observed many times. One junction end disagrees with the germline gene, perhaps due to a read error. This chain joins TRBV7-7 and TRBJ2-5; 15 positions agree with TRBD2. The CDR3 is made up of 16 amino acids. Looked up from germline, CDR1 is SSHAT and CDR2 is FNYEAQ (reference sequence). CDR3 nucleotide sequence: TGTGCTAGCAGCTCGGGACTAGCGGGAGGACAAGAGACCCAGTACTTC. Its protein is CASSSGLAGGQETQYF. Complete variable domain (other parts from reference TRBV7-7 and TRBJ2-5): GAGVSQSPRYKVTKRGQDVTLRCDPISSHATLYWYQQALGQGPEFLTYFNYEAQPDKSGLPSDRFSAERPEGSISTLTIQRTEQRDSAMYRCASSSGLAGGQETQYFGPGTRLLVL.